The 5 T cell receptor beta chains listed next were all sequenced from one sample in a study of T cell repertoires in cytomegalovirus infection. These receptors are not linked to any known antigen. TCRdb redid the calling of the reads with MiXCR, one entry per CDR3 protein. The data show approximately 600,000 distinct CDR3 sequences, over 35% seen once. The source was cultured PBMCs, collected from culture after CMV antigen stimulation. These receptors came from a human donor in good health (CMV status not recorded). Some clones in this sample may be carry-over from other donors' samples.

This clonotype was detected a few times. The genes are TRBV6-5 and TRBJ2-3, with D unclear. CDR3 length: 13 amino acids. Germline values: CDR1 MNHEY, CDR2 SVGAGI. V dropped 8 bases and J dropped 0 bases, with 9 bases sitting between them. The CDR3 DNA is TGTGCCAGCGGATCCCCTAGCACAGATACGCAGTATTTT. It specifies CASGSPSTDTQYF.

The chain uses TRBV5-1 and TRBJ1-1; D gene ambiguous. Germline values: CDR1 SGHRS, CDR2 YFSETQ. The CDR3 length is 15 residues. Trimming shortened V by 2 bases and J by 1 base, and 12 bases separated the two germline ends. The CDR3 region is CASSFRSWGNTEAFF. In nucleotides, the CDR3 is TGCGCCAGCAGCTTCAGGTCCTGGGGGAACACTGAAGCTTTCTTT.

This clonotype has more than one count but fewer than ten. V and J are TRBV2 and TRBJ2-2, with a weak D call TRBD2 (5 bases). The CDR3 consists of 15 residues. Germline assignment: CDR1 SNHLY and CDR2 FYNNEI. The germline V and J ends were trimmed by 4 bases and 0 bases, with 9 bases remaining between them. CDR3 sequence reads: CASSGLATNTGELFF. In DNA form, the CDR3 reads TGTGCCAGCAGTGGGCTAGCCACGAACACCGGGGAGCTGTTTTTT. Using reference TRBV2 and TRBJ2-2 for the parts outside the CDR3, the full variable domain is EPEVTQTPSHQVTQMGQEVILRCVPISNHLYFYWYRQILGQKVEFLVSFYNNEISEKSEIFDDQFSVERPDGSNFTLKIRSTKLEDSAMYFCASSGLATNTGELFFGEGSRLTVL.

This chain uses TRBV5-1 with TRBJ1-4, with 7 bases aligning to TRBD1. This CDR3 region has 14 residues. Per germline, CDR1 SGHRS and CDR2 YFSETQ. The ends lost 2 bases at V and 4 bases at J; junction bases unmatched: 2. CDR3 sequence reads: CASSFTGVNEKLFF. Here the CDR3 DNA reads TGCGCCAGCAGCTTCACAGGGGTTAATGAAAAACTGTTTTTT.

This CDR3 reads CASSLVQGAGMNTEAFF. DNA of the CDR3: TGCGCCAGCAGCCTTGTCCAGGGGGCGGGTATGAACACTGAAGCTTTCTTT. This chain joins TRBV5-1 and TRBJ1-1; TRBD1 matches 8 bases. The germline V gene encodes CDR1 SGHRS and CDR2 YFSETQ. Germline trimming cut 4 bases from V and 0 bases from J; bases unmatched to any gene: 11. CDR3 size: 17 residues.